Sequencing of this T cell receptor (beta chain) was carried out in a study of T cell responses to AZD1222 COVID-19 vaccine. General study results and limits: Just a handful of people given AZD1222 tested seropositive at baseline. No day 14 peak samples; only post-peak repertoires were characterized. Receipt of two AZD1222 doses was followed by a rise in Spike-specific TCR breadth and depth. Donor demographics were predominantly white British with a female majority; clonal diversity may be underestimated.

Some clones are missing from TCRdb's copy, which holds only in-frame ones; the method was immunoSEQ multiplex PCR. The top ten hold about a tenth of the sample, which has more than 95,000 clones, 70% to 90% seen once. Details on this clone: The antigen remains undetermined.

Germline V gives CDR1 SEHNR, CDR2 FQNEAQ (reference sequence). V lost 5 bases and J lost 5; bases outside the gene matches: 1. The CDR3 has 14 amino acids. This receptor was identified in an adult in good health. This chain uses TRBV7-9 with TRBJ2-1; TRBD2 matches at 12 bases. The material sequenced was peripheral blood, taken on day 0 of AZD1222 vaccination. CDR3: CASSRLAGDNEQFF. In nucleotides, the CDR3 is TGTGCCAGCAGCCGACTAGCGGGGGACAATGAGCAGTTCTTC.